This is a list of T cell receptor beta chains from one sample in a study of identical twins. TCRdb re-derived calls from the 5' RACE reads in MiXCR, one entry per CDR3 protein. This sample carries about 340,000 distinct CDR3 sequences, approximately 9.1% of them seen once, and the ten largest clones take 8% to 9.5%. Sequenced material: naive T cells sorted from blood. Receptor source: a woman in her forties or fifties in good health. Both conserved end residues are part of each CDR3. Fields, in order: CDR3 length, V gene, clone size, J gene, D gene, CDR3 protein, CDR3 DNA. A D gene is named only where the DNA matches it firmly. Part of the rows lack a size; the others show once, few, many or a class for expanded clones.

14,TRBV15,NA,TRBJ1-5,NA,CATRAGYSNQPQHF,TGTGCCACCCGGGCGGGGTATAGCAATCAGCCCCAGCATTTT
13,TRBV12-3/TRBV12-4,many,TRBJ1-1,NA,CASSLYGNTEAFF,TGTGCCAGCAGTTTATACGGTAACACTGAAGCTTTCTTT
15,TRBV20-1,NA,TRBJ2-7,TRBD2,CSARDPRDYSYEQYF,TGCAGTGCTAGAGACCCACGGGACTATTCCTACGAGCAGTACTTC
15,TRBV11-3,NA,TRBJ2-7,TRBD2,CASSRGGSGTYEQYF,TGTGCCAGCTCCCGAGGCGGTAGCGGGACCTACGAGCAGTACTTC
18,TRBV5-1,NA,TRBJ2-1,NA,CASSQWGTGTDPTPLKFF,NA
16,TRBV5-1,many,TRBJ2-1,NA,CASSWGAGDIDNEQFF,TGCGCCAGCAGCTGGGGGGCAGGGGATATTGACAATGAGCAGTTCTTC
10,TRBV6-1,many,TRBJ2-1,NA,CASSEWEQFF,TGTGCCAGCAGTGAGTGGGAGCAGTTCTTC
15,TRBV15,NA,TRBJ2-4,TRBD1,CATSRETGGANIQYF,TGTGCCACCAGCAGAGAAACAGGGGGAGCGAACATTCAGTACTTC
13,TRBV7-2,NA,TRBJ2-1,TRBD2,CASSGGAGDEQFF,TGTGCCAGCAGCGGAGGGGCGGGAGATGAGCAGTTCTTC
17,TRBV5-1,NA,TRBJ1-1,TRBD1,CASSYRGPDRANTEAFF,TGCGCCAGCAGCTATCGAGGACCCGACAGGGCAAACACTGAAGCTTTCTTT
18,TRBV12-3/TRBV12-4,many,TRBJ2-2,TRBD2,CAIYPGLAGVNGVGELFF,TGTGCCATCTACCCTGGGCTAGCGGGAGTCAATGGTGTCGGGGAGCTGTTTTTT
13,TRBV4-1,few,TRBJ1-1,NA,CASSQGQLTEAFF,TGCGCCAGCAGCCAAGGACAGCTCACTGAAGCTTTCTTT
13,TRBV20-1,NA,TRBJ1-2,NA,CSARPSVGYGYTF,TGCAGTGCCAGACCGTCCGTGGGCTATGGCTACACCTTC
15,TRBV21-1,NA,TRBJ2-1,NA,CASSKGGQEHNEQFF,TGTGCCAGCAGCAAAGGGGGACAAGAACACAATGAGCAGTTCTTC
15,TRBV5-1,many,TRBJ1-1,NA,CASSLEARESTEAFF,TGCGCCAGCAGCTTGGAGGCTCGGGAGAGCACTGAAGCTTTCTTT
16,TRBV15,few,TRBJ1-1,NA,CATSRGEGVVNTEAFF,TGTGCCACCAGCAGGGGGGAAGGGGTCGTGAACACTGAAGCTTTCTTT
14,TRBV5-1,NA,TRBJ2-3,TRBD2,CASSLERDLDTQYF,TGCGCCAGCAGCTTGGAGCGGGACTTGGATACGCAGTATTTT
14,TRBV29-1,few,TRBJ2-1,NA,CSVVRVFSYNEQFF,TGCAGCGTTGTAAGGGTTTTCTCCTACAATGAGCAGTTCTTC
14,TRBV27,many,TRBJ1-1,NA,CASSLSTQRTEAFF,TGTGCCAGCAGTTTATCGACGCAGCGGACTGAAGCTTTCTTT
14,TRBV25-1,few,TRBJ2-4,NA,CASSGAGVLNIQYF,TGTGCCAGCAGTGGAGCAGGTGTTTTGAACATTCAGTACTTC
16,TRBV6-2/TRBV6-3,NA,TRBJ2-1,NA,CASSYSRQSSYNEQFF,TGTGCCAGCAGTTACTCGCGACAAAGCTCCTACAATGAGCAGTTCTTC
16,TRBV6-4,few,TRBJ2-7,TRBD1,CASSAATGVPSYEQYF,TGTGCCAGCAGTGCCGCGACAGGGGTACCGTCCTACGAGCAGTACTTC
9,TRBV6-5,many,TRBJ1-5,NA,CAGNQPQHF,TGTGCCGGTAATCAGCCCCAGCATTTT
15,TRBV12-3/TRBV12-4,many,TRBJ2-5,TRBD2,CASRAILAPQETQYF,TGTGCCAGCAGGGCGATACTAGCGCCACAAGAGACCCAGTACTTC
11,TRBV6-6,many,TRBJ1-2,NA,CASRDTYGYTF,TGTGCCAGCAGAGACACCTATGGCTACACCTTC
13,TRBV18,NA,TRBJ2-7,NA,CASSPDGGYEQYF,TGTGCCAGCTCACCAGACGGCGGCTACGAGCAGTACTTC
13,TRBV6-5,many,TRBJ1-4,NA,CASSYSGGEKLFF,TGTGCCAGCAGTTACTCGGGGGGTGAAAAACTGTTTTTT
18,TRBV12-3/TRBV12-4,many,TRBJ2-2,TRBD1,CASSLSKWTGEVTGELFF,TGTGCCAGCAGTTTATCAAAATGGACAGGGGAGGTCACCGGGGAGCTGTTTTTT
14,TRBV5-1,NA,TRBJ2-7,TRBD2,CASMYSSGSIEQYF,TGCGCCAGCATGTACTCTAGCGGGAGTATCGAGCAGTACTTC
13,TRBV7-9,NA,TRBJ1-1,NA,CASSFKPETEAFF,TGTGCCAGCAGCTTTAAGCCGGAAACTGAAGCTTTCTTT
17,TRBV5-1,NA,TRBJ2-1,TRBD2,CASSFIIGTSGRDEQFF,TGCGCCAGCAGCTTTATAATTGGGACTAGCGGGAGGGACGAGCAGTTCTTC
14,TRBV29-1,few,TRBJ1-2,NA,CSVVFQAQGYGYTF,TGCAGCGTTGTGTTCCAGGCTCAGGGGTATGGCTACACCTTC
15,TRBV7-3,many,TRBJ2-1,TRBD2,CASSSSSGSLNEQFF,TGTGCCAGCAGCTCCTCAAGCGGGAGCCTCAATGAGCAGTTCTTC
17,TRBV12-3/TRBV12-4,NA,TRBJ2-6,TRBD1,CASSLGQGVPGANVLTF,TGTGCCAGCAGTTTGGGACAGGGGGTTCCTGGGGCCAACGTCCTGACTTTC
15,TRBV12-3/TRBV12-4,many,TRBJ2-1,NA,CASTRGGSSYNEQFF,TGTGCCAGCACCCGGGGTGGGAGCTCCTACAATGAGCAGTTCTTC
13,TRBV2,NA,TRBJ2-7,NA,CASLGTGLYEQYF,TGTGCCAGCTTGGGGACCGGACTTTACGAGCAGTACTTC
14,TRBV18,once,TRBJ2-7,TRBD2,CASRSGLGSYEQYF,TGTGCCAGCCGTAGCGGGCTAGGATCCTACGAGCAGTACTTC
12,TRBV7-9,NA,TRBJ2-3,NA,CASSGHRDTQYF,TGTGCCAGCAGCGGTCACAGGGATACGCAGTATTTT
16,TRBV11-2,few,TRBJ2-2,TRBD2,CASSPGLAENPGELFF,TGTGCCAGCAGCCCGGGACTAGCGGAGAATCCCGGGGAGCTGTTTTTT
12,TRBV12-3/TRBV12-4,many,TRBJ2-1,TRBD2,CASSPGLAEQFF,TGTGCCAGCAGTCCGGGACTAGCGGAGCAGTTCTTC
14,TRBV27,NA,TRBJ1-1,NA,CASSFKGLNTEAFF,TGTGCCAGCAGTTTTAAGGGCTTGAACACTGAAGCTTTCTTT
19,TRBV9,few,TRBJ2-1,NA,CASSPAGTKTFGSTIEQFF,TGTGCCAGCAGCCCTGCGGGGACAAAAACTTTTGGGTCAACAATTGAGCAGTTCTTC
13,TRBV12-3/TRBV12-4,many,TRBJ1-1,NA,CASSRFVTGEAFF,TGTGCCAGCAGCCGCTTCGTGACCGGGGAAGCTTTCTTT
16,TRBV24-1,NA,TRBJ2-3,NA,CATSVGRRGVRGTQYF,TGTGCCACCAGTGTGGGCCGGAGAGGGGTACGGGGTACGCAGTATTTT
15,TRBV27,NA,TRBJ2-1,NA,CASSLVTGKSNEQFF,TGTGCCAGCAGTTTAGTAACAGGGAAGTCAAATGAGCAGTTCTTC
16,TRBV19,NA,TRBJ2-4,NA,CASSTPGRALLGIQYF,TGTGCCAGTAGTACCCCGGGACGGGCCTTACTAGGCATTCAGTACTTC
13,TRBV12-3/TRBV12-4,many,TRBJ2-3,NA,CASSSFGADTQYF,TGTGCCAGCAGTTCTTTCGGCGCAGATACGCAGTATTTT
14,TRBV7-3,few,TRBJ2-7,TRBD2,CASSLGGRAAEQYF,TGTGCCAGCAGCTTAGGAGGGAGGGCCGCCGAGCAGTACTTC
12,TRBV20-1,many,TRBJ1-2,NA,CSAPMPGRGYTF,TGCAGTGCCCCCATGCCAGGTCGCGGCTACACCTTC
13,TRBV5-1,few,TRBJ2-7,NA,CASSFGPAYEQYF,TGCGCCAGCAGCTTCGGACCTGCCTACGAGCAGTACTTC
13,TRBV29-1,many,TRBJ2-4,NA,CSVEEDPRKIQYF,TGCAGCGTTGAAGAAGACCCACGGAAGATTCAGTACTTC
14,TRBV24-1,many,TRBJ2-1,TRBD2,CATSGGRYNNEQFF,TGTGCCACCAGTGGCGGGAGATACAACAATGAGCAGTTCTTC
19,TRBV19,few,TRBJ2-3,TRBD1,CASSIRRTGNYRRKDTQYF,TGTGCCAGTAGTATAAGGAGGACAGGGAATTACCGACGGAAGGATACGCAGTATTTT
21,TRBV4-2,NA,TRBJ2-3,NA,CASSLWGAGGRTQMTTDTQYF,TGTGCCAGCAGCCTTTGGGGGGCGGGCGGGAGAACGCAGATGACCACAGATACGCAGTATTTT